Sequencing of this T cell receptor (beta chain) was carried out in a study of T cells in Graves' hyperthyroidism and ophthalmopathy. Many counts were recorded for this clonotype. Amplified TCR beta CDR3 regions came from RNA transcripts. The TCR CDR3 first-round RT-PCR relied on the HTBI primer set. Each CDR3 protein gets one entry after TCRdb re-called the multiplex PCR reads with MiXCR. There are fewer than 850,000 distinct CDR3 sequences in the sample; roughly 17% occur only once, and roughly 15% lies in the top ten. Source material for PBMCs was less than 12 ml fresh peripheral blood. Germline V CDR1 and CDR2: LNHDA, SQIVND (reference sequence). With 8 bases clipped from V and 2 bases from J, the junction kept 15 bases outside the gene matches. The CDR3 runs 17 residues.

V is TRBV19 and J is TRBJ2-1; 7 nucleotides match TRBD2. The clonotype originates from a man in his fifties with Graves' hyperthyroidism. Sequencing input: blood. The CDR3 is CASGRRASGSPYNEQFF. In DNA, the CDR3 is TGTGCCAGTGGAAGGCGAGCTAGCGGATCCCCCTACAATGAGCAGTTCTTC.